This TCR beta chain is drawn from a study of cytomegalovirus exposure and HLA in healthy donors. General study results and limits: Previously analyzed data showed that most TCR beta V segments were productive at a frequency of about 87% or about 30%. Researchers counted about 150 TCR beta chains as cytomegalovirus-associated.

J lost 0 bases, V lost 3 bases, and 10 bases had no gene match. Germline V gives CDR1 SEHNR, CDR2 FQNEAQ (reference sequence). This CDR3 comprises 19 residues. PCR was performed using 60 Vbeta and 13 Jbeta primers. TCRdb's table, derived via immunoSEQ multiplex PCR, lists solely in-frame clones and lacks some. The sample consists of approximately 200,000 clones, 78% of them appearing once. Remarks on this clone: What it recognizes is unknown.

The TCR comes from a woman aged 30 to 39 in good health and CMV-seropositive. V is TRBV7-9 and J is TRBJ1-4; 10 bases agree with TRBD1. Sequenced material: PBMCs. The chain's CDR3 is CASSLGQGSTLATNEKLFF. CDR3 bases: TGTGCCAGCAGCTTGGGACAGGGGAGCACTTTGGCAACTAATGAAAAACTGTTTTTT. Full variable domain (outside the CDR3, taken from reference TRBV7-9 and TRBJ1-4): DTGVSQNPRHKITKRGQNVTFRCDPISEHNRLYWYRQTLGQGPEFLTYFQNEAQLEKSRLLSDRFSAERPKGSFSTLEIQRTEQGDSAMYLCASSLGQGSTLATNEKLFFGSGTQLSVL.